This T cell receptor beta chain emerged from a study of cytomegalovirus exposure and HLA in healthy donors. Researchers ran the PCR with 60 Vbeta and 13 Jbeta primers. Method: immunoSEQ multiplex PCR; TCRdb's copy keeps in-frame clones and lacks some. The sample shows roughly 160,000 clones, about 82% of them seen only once. Germline CDR1 and CDR2: SGDLS and YYNGEE. This CDR3 is built from 15 residues. Trimming took 0 bases from V and 2 from J, leaving 11 bases between them. What was sequenced was PBMCs. The receptor's source is a woman between 50 and 59 years old in good health and CMV-seropositive. The chain is built from TRBV9 and TRBJ2-5; D remains unclear. CDR3 nucleotide sequence: TGTGCCAGCAGCGTAGATATAACTTCTCAAGAGACCCAGTACTTC. It is translated as CASSVDITSQETQYF.